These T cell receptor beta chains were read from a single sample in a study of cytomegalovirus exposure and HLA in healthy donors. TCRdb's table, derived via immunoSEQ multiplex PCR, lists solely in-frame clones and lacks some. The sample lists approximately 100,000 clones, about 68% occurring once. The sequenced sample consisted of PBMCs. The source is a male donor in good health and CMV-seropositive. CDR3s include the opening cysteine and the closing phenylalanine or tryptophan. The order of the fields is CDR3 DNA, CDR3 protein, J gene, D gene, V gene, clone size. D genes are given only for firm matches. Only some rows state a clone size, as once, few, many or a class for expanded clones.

CDR3 DNA: TGTGCCATCACCGAGCCGGGTTTTGAATCTCGGCAGTACTTC; CDR3 protein: CAITEPGFESRQYF; J gene: TRBJ2-5; D gene: -; V gene: TRBV10-3; clone size: -
CDR3 DNA: TGCGCTAGCGCAATGTTCGGGGGACCAATCTACGAGCAGTACTTC; CDR3 protein: CASAMFGGPIYEQYF; J gene: TRBJ2-7; D gene: -; V gene: TRBV5-1; clone size: few
CDR3 DNA: TGTGCCAGCAGCTTAGGGCGCGGGGTGGGGCCCAATGAGCAGTTCTTC; CDR3 protein: CASSLGRGVGPNEQFF; J gene: TRBJ2-1; D gene: -; V gene: TRBV5-4; clone size: -
CDR3 DNA: TGTGCCAGCAGCCTAAGGGGGGGGTATGAAAAACTGTTTTTT; CDR3 protein: CASSLRGGYEKLFF; J gene: TRBJ1-4; D gene: -; V gene: TRBV4-2; clone size: once
CDR3 DNA: TGTGCCACCGATGCAGGGGCGGGCAACGAGCAGTACTTC; CDR3 protein: CATDAGAGNEQYF; J gene: TRBJ2-7; D gene: -; V gene: TRBV19; clone size: once
CDR3 DNA: TGTGCCAGCAGCGTATCAGGGGTTGGAGAGCAGTACTTC; CDR3 protein: CASSVSGVGEQYF; J gene: TRBJ2-7; D gene: -; V gene: TRBV11-3; clone size: -
CDR3 DNA: TGTGCCAGCAGCTTAGAGGCAGGGTTGGATGGCTACACCTTC; CDR3 protein: CASSLEAGLDGYTF; J gene: TRBJ1-2; D gene: -; V gene: TRBV11-2; clone size: -
CDR3 DNA: TGTGCCAGCAGTCTGACAGGGCTGCCCCAGCATTTT; CDR3 protein: CASSLTGLPQHF; J gene: TRBJ1-5; D gene: TRBD1; V gene: TRBV28; clone size: -
CDR3 DNA: TGCAGCGTTGACGGTCTCACCGGGGAGCTGTTTTTT; CDR3 protein: CSVDGLTGELFF; J gene: TRBJ2-2; D gene: -; V gene: TRBV29-1; clone size: once
CDR3 DNA: TGCGCCAGCAGCGTGGACAGCCAATTTGAAGCTTTCTTT; CDR3 protein: CASSVDSQFEAFF; J gene: TRBJ1-1; D gene: -; V gene: TRBV5-1; clone size: -
CDR3 DNA: TGTGCCAGCAGCGCCTCCGGGACAGGGGTAAAAACTGAAGCTTTCTTT; CDR3 protein: CASSASGTGVKTEAFF; J gene: TRBJ1-1; D gene: TRBD1; V gene: TRBV9; clone size: few
CDR3 DNA: TGCGCCAGCAGCCAAGACTCGGTCGGGGAGCTGTTTTTT; CDR3 protein: CASSQDSVGELFF; J gene: TRBJ2-2; D gene: -; V gene: TRBV4-3; clone size: -
CDR3 DNA: TGTGCCAGCAGTAACTTACTAGGCAACACAGATACGCAGTATTTT; CDR3 protein: CASSNLLGNTDTQYF; J gene: TRBJ2-3; D gene: -; V gene: TRBV27; clone size: -
CDR3 DNA: TGTGCCAGCAGCGCCGCGGGACAGGGAGGCGGGGAGCTGTTTTTT; CDR3 protein: CASSAAGQGGGELFF; J gene: TRBJ2-2; D gene: TRBD1; V gene: TRBV6-5; clone size: -
CDR3 DNA: TGTGCCAGCAGCCCTAGCGGGGGCTCCCAGGAGACCCAGTACTTC; CDR3 protein: CASSPSGGSQETQYF; J gene: TRBJ2-5; D gene: TRBD2; V gene: TRBV7-8; clone size: once
CDR3 DNA: TGTGCCAGCAGCCGCCCCAACCATCCTGCCCCCGGAGACGGCGAAAAACTGTTTTTT; CDR3 protein: CASSRPNHPAPGDGEKLFF; J gene: TRBJ1-4; D gene: -; V gene: TRBV7-2; clone size: -
CDR3 DNA: TGTGCCAGCGGGACAGGGATCTACGAGCAGTACTTC; CDR3 protein: CASGTGIYEQYF; J gene: TRBJ2-7; D gene: TRBD1; V gene: TRBV6-1; clone size: once
CDR3 DNA: TGTGCCTGGCAGGGCAACACTGAAGCTTTCTTT; CDR3 protein: CAWQGNTEAFF; J gene: TRBJ1-1; D gene: -; V gene: TRBV7-9; clone size: -
CDR3 DNA: TGTGCCAGCAGTGAATGGCGGGGAAACTCTGGAAACACCATATATTTT; CDR3 protein: CASSEWRGNSGNTIYF; J gene: TRBJ1-3; D gene: -; V gene: TRBV2; clone size: -
CDR3 DNA: TGTGCCAGCAGCAACCTAGGGGCCGGTGGCAGGGGAGTAACCTACGAGCAGTACTTC; CDR3 protein: CASSNLGAGGRGVTYEQYF; J gene: TRBJ2-7; D gene: -; V gene: TRBV11-2; clone size: -
CDR3 DNA: TGTGCCAGCAGAGACCATAGAAGGGACAAACCCTACGAGCAGTACTTC; CDR3 protein: CASRDHRRDKPYEQYF; J gene: TRBJ2-7; D gene: -; V gene: TRBV7-9; clone size: -
CDR3 DNA: TGTGCCAGCAGCGGAAGACCGGGAAAAGGGACCCAGTACTTC; CDR3 protein: CASSGRPGKGTQYF; J gene: TRBJ2-5; D gene: -; V gene: TRBV7-2; clone size: -
CDR3 DNA: TGTGCCAGCAGTGTTTTCGGGACAGGGAAGAACACTGAAGCTTTCTTT; CDR3 protein: CASSVFGTGKNTEAFF; J gene: TRBJ1-1; D gene: TRBD1; V gene: TRBV6-1; clone size: -
CDR3 DNA: TGCGCCAGCTGCGAGAGGAACACTGAAGCTTTCTTT; CDR3 protein: CASCERNTEAFF; J gene: TRBJ1-1; D gene: -; V gene: TRBV10-2; clone size: -
CDR3 DNA: TGCGCCAGCAGCTTGGGAGGGACAGGTCCCACAGATACGCAGTATTTT; CDR3 protein: CASSLGGTGPTDTQYF; J gene: TRBJ2-3; D gene: TRBD1; V gene: TRBV5-1; clone size: -
CDR3 DNA: TGTGCCAGCAGGCCGCCGGGCGGGTACGAGCAGTACTTC; CDR3 protein: CASRPPGGYEQYF; J gene: TRBJ2-7; D gene: -; V gene: TRBV6-5; clone size: -
CDR3 DNA: TGTGCCAGCTCATTGAACAGGGTTAGCAATCAGCCCCAGCATTTT; CDR3 protein: CASSLNRVSNQPQHF; J gene: TRBJ1-5; D gene: -; V gene: TRBV2; clone size: -
CDR3 DNA: TGTGCCAGCAGCACCGACAGGTCGTCGTCCTACGAGCAGTACTTC; CDR3 protein: CASSTDRSSSYEQYF; J gene: TRBJ2-7; D gene: -; V gene: TRBV11-2; clone size: -
CDR3 DNA: TGTGCCAGCAGTTTTGGGAGAGTCTACGAGCAGTACTTC; CDR3 protein: CASSFGRVYEQYF; J gene: TRBJ2-7; D gene: -; V gene: TRBV28; clone size: -
CDR3 DNA: TGTGCCAGCAGCTTATCTGATAGGGGGCCCGGGGAGCTGTTTTTT; CDR3 protein: CASSLSDRGPGELFF; J gene: TRBJ2-2; D gene: TRBD1; V gene: TRBV7-3; clone size: -
CDR3 DNA: TGTGCCAGCCGCGGGGGGCCTCGAGAGCAGTACTTC; CDR3 protein: CASRGGPREQYF; J gene: TRBJ2-5; D gene: TRBD2; V gene: TRBV11-3; clone size: few
CDR3 DNA: TGTGCCAGCAGCCTCGAGACAGAAAACATTCAGTACTTC; CDR3 protein: CASSLETENIQYF; J gene: TRBJ2-4; D gene: -; V gene: TRBV7-3; clone size: few
CDR3 DNA: TGTGCCAGCAGCCCCGGCGAAGTAGCTGAGCAGTTCTTC; CDR3 protein: CASSPGEVAEQFF; J gene: TRBJ2-1; D gene: -; V gene: TRBV5-4; clone size: -
CDR3 DNA: TGCGCCAGCAGCGCCTCTCGTGGGGGGGGCTCCTACGAGCAGTACTTC; CDR3 protein: CASSASRGGGSYEQYF; J gene: TRBJ2-7; D gene: TRBD2; V gene: TRBV10-1; clone size: -
CDR3 DNA: TGTGCCAGCAGTGAATCTCGAAGCGCTAGGCCCCAGTTCTTC; CDR3 protein: CASSESRSARPQFF; J gene: TRBJ2-1; D gene: -; V gene: TRBV6-1; clone size: once
CDR3 DNA: TGTGCCAGCAGCCAAAATCCCCGGGACTTTAATGGCTACACCTTC; CDR3 protein: CASSQNPRDFNGYTF; J gene: TRBJ1-2; D gene: -; V gene: TRBV7-8; clone size: -
CDR3 DNA: TGTGCCAGCGCTAGCGGAGTGGCCCACACCGGGGAGCTGTTTTTT; CDR3 protein: CASASGVAHTGELFF; J gene: TRBJ2-2; D gene: TRBD2; V gene: TRBV19; clone size: -
CDR3 DNA: TGTGCCAGCAGCGCCCCCGGGACAGTCACCGGGGAGCTGTTTTTT; CDR3 protein: CASSAPGTVTGELFF; J gene: TRBJ2-2; D gene: TRBD1; V gene: TRBV7-6; clone size: -